What follows are 14 T cell receptor beta chains derived from one specimen sequenced in a study of T-cell memory formation after mild COVID-19. TCRdb used MiXCR to reprocess the 5' RACE reads, holding one entry per CDR3 protein. Here the sample spans roughly 400,000 distinct CDR3 sequences, approximately 19% being singletons. The sequencing sample was made of PBMCs or a T cell subset sorted from them (not recorded which). The receptors originated from a man between 18 and 35 years old who had mild COVID-19 (a few samples of this study predate the infection). Cell type and time point are not known.

This clonotype was observed a handful of times. The V call is TRBV5-5, the J call TRBJ2-7; maybe TRBD2 (5 bases). Germline-derived CDR1 and CDR2 are SGHKS and YYEKEE (reference sequence). Trimming cost V 1 base and J 4 bases, with 9 bases left between them. The CDR3 has 13 residues. The CDR3 spells CASSLRSGYEQYV. The CDR3 DNA is TGTGCCAGCAGCTTGCGGTCGGGGTACGAGCAGTACGTC.

V usage is TRBV30 and J usage is TRBJ2-7; TRBD2 aligns across 7 bases. The CDR3 totals 14 residues. CDR1 is GTSNPN, CDR2 SVGIG, per germline (reference sequence). V was pared by 3 bases and J by 2 bases, with 7 bases of the junction left unmatched. As DNA, the CDR3 is TGTGCCTGGAGGGCCCCCGGGACTACCTACGAGCAGTACTTC. It specifies CAWRAPGTTYEQYF.

The chain uses TRBV9 and TRBJ2-5, with D maybe TRBD2 (5 bases). Germline CDR1 reads SGDLS; CDR2 reads YYNGEE. V dropped 0 bases and J dropped 5 bases, with 11 bases sitting between them. The CDR3 runs to 14 residues. CDR3 in amino acids: CASSVAGSGETQYF. CDR3 nucleotides: TGTGCCAGCAGCGTAGCGGGGAGTGGGGAGACCCAGTACTTC.

Ten or more counts support this clonotype. The rearrangement links TRBV5-1 to TRBJ2-7; D is ambiguous. Germline V gene data show CDR1 as SGHRS and CDR2 as YFSETQ. There are 14 residues in the CDR3. Trimming pared 5 bases from V and 3 bases from J, leaving 15 bases between. CDR3 bases: TGCGCCAGCAGATTAGCCTCCTTGAGCTACGAGCAGTACTTC. Protein: CASRLASLSYEQYF.

This clonotype was seen many times. The gene calls are TRBV7-2 and TRBJ2-3; perhaps TRBD2 as D (5 bases). Trimming removed 2 bases from V and 4 bases from J, with 10 bases in between. This CDR3 is 14 amino acids long. The germline CDR1 and CDR2 sequences are SGHTA and FQGNSA. The CDR3 protein is CASSLRRSPDTQYF. The CDR3 DNA sequence: TGTGCCAGCAGCTTAAGGAGGTCGCCAGATACGCAGTATTTT. The variable domain in full, with the rest retrieved from reference TRBV7-2 and TRBJ2-3, is GAGVSQSPSNKVTEKGKDVELRCDPISGHTALYWYRQSLGQGLEFLIYFQGNSAPDKSGLPSDRFSAERTGGSVSTLTIQRTQQEDSAVYLCASSLRRSPDTQYFGPGTRLTVL.

V gene TRBV4-1 combines with J gene TRBJ1-5; D unclear. Looked up from germline, CDR1 is MGHRA and CDR2 is YSYEKL. The V and J ends lost 4 bases and 3 bases respectively, with 7 bases between them. The length of the CDR3 is 13 residues. CDR3 coding DNA: TGCGCCAGCAGCCCTTGGGTCAATCAGCCCCAGCATTTT. It codes for CASSPWVNQPQHF.

This chain links TRBV3-1 with TRBJ2-3; D call uncertain. CDR3 length: 13 amino acids. V lost 2 bases to trimming and J lost 4 bases, with 7 bases between them. From germline, CDR1 is LGHDT and CDR2 YNNKEL (reference sequence). This CDR3 reads CASSQRSADTQYF. As DNA, the CDR3 is TGTGCCAGCAGCCAACGTTCGGCAGATACGCAGTATTTT.

V and J are TRBV18 and TRBJ2-1; no firm D call. Germline V gene data show CDR1 as KGHSH and CDR2 as LQKENI. V was pared by 3 bases and J by 10 bases, with 7 bases between. There are 11 residues in the CDR3. Here the CDR3 reads CASSPTGEQFF. For the CDR3, the DNA is TGTGCCAGCTCACCGACTGGCGAGCAGTTCTTC.

The genes are TRBV18 and TRBJ2-5, with TRBD2 matching over 13 bases. Unmatched junction bases numbered 17, after V lost 6 bases and J lost 4 bases. CDR1 and CDR2 (germline): KGHSH, LQKENI. CDR3 size: 19 residues. The CDR3 reads CASSPTPRLAGGLGETQYF. The CDR3 DNA reads TGTGCCAGCTCCCCAACGCCGAGACTAGCGGGGGGATTAGGAGAGACCCAGTACTTC. Based on the CDR3 plus reference TRBV18 and TRBJ2-5, the full variable domain is NAGVMQNPRHLVRRRGQEARLRCSPMKGHSHVYWYRQLPEEGLKFMVYLQKENIIDESGMPKERFSAEFPKEGPSILRIQQVVRGDSAAYFCASSPTPRLAGGLGETQYFGPGTRLLVL.

This clonotype was seen a handful of times. The chain carries TRBV20-1 and TRBJ1-2; D is uncertain. V lost 0 bases and J lost 4, with 12 bases in between. The germline CDR1 and CDR2 sequences are DFQATT and SNEGSKA (reference sequence). The CDR3 has 14 amino acids. CDR3: CSARDQVRAYGYTF. CDR3 sequence (DNA): TGCAGTGCTAGAGATCAGGTCCGCGCCTATGGCTACACCTTC.

This clonotype came up once. The rearrangement joins TRBV4-2 to TRBJ1-5; D is uncertain. CDR3 size: 17 residues. Between the trimmed V and J ends, which lost 4 bases and 1 base, there was a span of 17 bases. In germline, CDR1 is LGHNA, CDR2 YNFKEQ. For the CDR3, the DNA is TGTGCCAGCAGCCCAAGATTCACGGGGTTCAGCAATCAGCCCCAGCATTTT. Protein: CASSPRFTGFSNQPQHF.

This clonotype showed up just a few times. The V and J genes are TRBV6-2 or TRBV6-3 and TRBJ2-7, with 10 nucleotides matching TRBD2. The CDR3 length is 18 residues. J gave up 1 base and V 0 bases, and 9 bases lay outside the gene matches. The germline gives CDR1 MNHEY, CDR2 SVGEGT. CDR3 in DNA: TGTGCCAGCAGTTACTCCTCAAGCGGGGGGGACATGTCCTACGAGCAGTACGTC. Encoded protein: CASSYSSSGGDMSYEQYV.

The chain has TRBV7-9 and TRBJ2-2; D tentatively reads TRBD1 or TRBD2 (6 bases each). The germline gives CDR1 SEHNR, CDR2 FQNEAQ (reference sequence). V was trimmed by 5 bases and J by 0 bases, leaving 13 bases between them. This CDR3 contains 16 residues. The CDR3 loop is CASSQPGGTNTGELFF. The CDR3 coding sequence is TGTGCCAGCAGCCAACCCGGGGGCACGAACACCGGGGAGCTGTTTTTT.

V usage is TRBV6-1 and J usage is TRBJ1-5, with D possibly matching TRBD1 (5 bases). Germline-derived CDR1 and CDR2 are MNHNS and SASEGT. The germline V and J ends were trimmed by 2 bases and 4 bases, with 9 bases remaining between them. The CDR3 totals 14 residues. The CDR3 protein is CASSESPGNQPQHF. As DNA, the CDR3 is TGTGCCAGCAGTGAAAGTCCAGGGAATCAGCCCCAGCATTTT.